The rows below give T cell receptor beta chains drawn from one sample of a study of T cell responses to AZD1222 COVID-19 vaccine. Here immunoSEQ multiplex PCR was the method, and the copy in TCRdb shows in-frame clones only, minus some. The table includes more than 95,000 clones, less than 90% detected once. The sequenced sample was peripheral blood, obtained on day 0 of AZD1222 vaccination. The receptors here all came from an adult in good health. The CDR3 runs from the conserved cysteine through the conserved F or W. The order of the fields is D gene, clone size, J gene, V gene, CDR3 protein, CDR3 DNA. D genes are given only for firm matches. Part of the rows lack a size; the others show once, few, many or a class for expanded clones.

D: TRBD1; size: NA; J: TRBJ1-5; V: TRBV5-1; CDR3: CASMGQGRGQPQHF; DNA: TGCGCCAGCATGGGACAGGGAAGAGGTCAGCCCCAGCATTTT
D: TRBD1; size: NA; J: TRBJ1-1; V: TRBV7-8; CDR3: CASSLGGGQGATEAFF; DNA: TGTGCCAGCAGCTTAGGAGGGGGCCAGGGGGCCACTGAAGCTTTCTTT
D: NA; size: NA; J: TRBJ1-2; V: TRBV15; CDR3: CATSTYLQGTYGYTF; DNA: TGTGCCACCAGCACCTACCTACAGGGCACCTATGGCTACACCTTC
D: NA; size: NA; J: TRBJ1-4; V: TRBV30; CDR3: CAWRGWGGDEKLFF; DNA: TGTGCCTGGAGAGGGTGGGGGGGTGATGAAAAACTGTTTTTT
D: NA; size: NA; J: TRBJ1-1; V: TRBV6-5; CDR3: CASKHSGEAFF; DNA: TGTGCCAGCAAGCATTCCGGTGAAGCTTTCTTT
D: NA; size: NA; J: TRBJ2-2; V: TRBV27; CDR3: CAIKLGSPGELFF; DNA: TGTGCCATCAAATTGGGTTCTCCCGGGGAGCTGTTTTTT
D: TRBD1; size: NA; J: TRBJ1-2; V: TRBV6-2/TRBV6-3; CDR3: CASSSPVTGQYGYTF; DNA: TGTGCCAGCAGTTCCCCCGTTACGGGACAGTATGGCTACACCTTC
D: NA; size: NA; J: TRBJ2-2; V: TRBV7-9; CDR3: CASSWYRDIWNTGELFF; DNA: TGTGCCAGCAGCTGGTACAGGGATATCTGGAACACCGGGGAGCTGTTTTTT
D: NA; size: NA; J: TRBJ1-2; V: TRBV5-4; CDR3: CASSPMDSNYGYTF; DNA: TGTGCCAGCAGCCCCATGGACAGCAACTATGGCTACACCTTC
D: TRBD2; size: NA; J: TRBJ2-1; V: TRBV9; CDR3: CASSVGVSGASYNEQFF; DNA: TGTGCCAGCAGCGTAGGGGTTAGCGGGGCTTCCTACAATGAGCAGTTCTTC
D: NA; size: NA; J: TRBJ1-2; V: TRBV5-4; CDR3: CASSLAGSDYGYTF; DNA: TGTGCCAGCAGCTTAGCGGGGTCAGACTATGGCTACACCTTC
D: NA; size: NA; J: TRBJ1-4; V: TRBV4-3; CDR3: CASSQETGTNEKLFF; DNA: TGCGCCAGCAGCCAGGAGACAGGAACTAATGAAAAACTGTTTTTT
D: NA; size: NA; J: TRBJ1-1; V: TRBV5-1; CDR3: CASSSQRGRANTEAFF; DNA: TGCGCCAGCAGCTCACAACGAGGCAGGGCGAACACTGAAGCTTTCTTT
D: TRBD2; size: NA; J: TRBJ2-5; V: TRBV4-2; CDR3: CASSQVGGRDQETQYF; DNA: TGTGCCAGCAGCCAAGTGGGCGGGAGGGACCAAGAGACCCAGTACTTC
D: NA; size: NA; J: TRBJ2-1; V: TRBV18; CDR3: CASSPPSTTYNEQFF; DNA: TGTGCCAGCTCACCACCTAGCACCACCTACAATGAGCAGTTCTTC
D: TRBD1; size: NA; J: TRBJ2-1; V: TRBV27; CDR3: CASSLWDRAYNEQFF; DNA: TGTGCCAGCAGTTTATGGGACAGGGCCTACAATGAGCAGTTCTTC
D: NA; size: NA; J: TRBJ2-3; V: TRBV7-6; CDR3: CASSLEGRVTDTQYF; DNA: TGTGCCAGCAGCTTAGAAGGCAGGGTAACAGATACGCAGTATTTT
D: NA; size: NA; J: TRBJ1-3; V: TRBV7-9; CDR3: CASSLLSSGNTIYF; DNA: TGTGCCAGCAGCTTACTGAGCTCTGGAAACACCATATATTTT
D: NA; size: NA; J: TRBJ2-7; V: TRBV11-1; CDR3: CASSSEGSSGYEQYF; DNA: TGTGCCAGCAGCTCCGAAGGTTCCTCGGGCTACGAGCAGTACTTC
D: NA; size: NA; J: TRBJ1-6; V: TRBV4-2; CDR3: CASSQDRTDSPLHF; DNA: TGTGCCAGCAGCCAAGACAGGACGGATTCACCCCTCCACTTT
D: NA; size: few; J: TRBJ1-2; V: TRBV6-5; CDR3: CASSGCRRDCGYTF; DNA: TGTGCCAGCAGCGGCTGTCGTAGGGACTGCGGCTACACCTTC
D: TRBD1; size: NA; J: TRBJ2-1; V: TRBV7-2; CDR3: CASSRDRAQYNEQFF; DNA: TGTGCCAGCAGCAGGGACAGGGCCCAATACAATGAGCAGTTCTTC
D: TRBD2; size: NA; J: TRBJ2-4; V: TRBV6-1; CDR3: CASSEASGGANIQYF; DNA: TGTGCCAGCAGTGAAGCTAGCGGGGGGGCAAACATTCAGTACTTC
D: NA; size: NA; J: TRBJ1-6; V: TRBV3-1/TRBV3-2; CDR3: CASSPPDGTSYNSPLHF; DNA: TGTGCCAGCAGCCCCCCGGATGGCACCTCCTATAATTCACCCCTCCACTTT
D: NA; size: NA; J: TRBJ2-2; V: TRBV9; CDR3: CASSVAWGADYTGELFF; DNA: TGTGCCAGCAGCGTAGCTTGGGGGGCAGATTATACCGGGGAGCTGTTTTTT
D: NA; size: NA; J: TRBJ2-3; V: TRBV2; CDR3: CASSRDFPTDTQYF; DNA: TGTGCCAGCAGCCGGGACTTTCCCACAGATACGCAGTATTTT
D: TRBD2; size: NA; J: TRBJ2-7; V: TRBV4-1; CDR3: CASSQQLTSGTSYEQYF; DNA: TGCGCCAGCAGCCAGCAGCTCACTAGCGGAACCTCCTACGAGCAGTACTTC
D: TRBD1; size: NA; J: TRBJ2-3; V: TRBV5-1; CDR3: CASSLAGQGVDTQYF; DNA: TGCGCCAGCAGCTTGGCCGGGCAGGGGGTAGATACGCAGTATTTT
D: NA; size: few; J: TRBJ1-2; V: TRBV9; CDR3: CASSVAGAAYYGYTF; DNA: TGTGCCAGCAGCGTAGCGGGGGCCGCATACTATGGCTACACCTTC
D: NA; size: few; J: TRBJ2-7; V: TRBV29-1; CDR3: CSVETPAGAPSSYEQYF; DNA: TGCAGCGTTGAGACCCCAGCAGGGGCTCCGAGCTCCTACGAGCAGTACTTC
D: NA; size: NA; J: TRBJ2-1; V: TRBV4-3; CDR3: CASSQVGGRLYNEQFF; DNA: TGCGCCAGCAGCCAAGTAGGCGGCCGGCTATACAATGAGCAGTTCTTC
D: TRBD1; size: NA; J: TRBJ1-4; V: TRBV28; CDR3: CASSSGQGYKLFF; DNA: TGTGCCAGCAGTTCCGGACAGGGGTATAAACTGTTTTTT
D: NA; size: NA; J: TRBJ2-5; V: TRBV5-4; CDR3: CASSLEGGNQYF; DNA: TGTGCCAGCAGCTTGGAGGGGGGCAACCAGTACTTC
D: TRBD1; size: NA; J: TRBJ2-7; V: TRBV10-3; CDR3: CAISESEGQGVYEQYF; DNA: TGTGCCATCAGTGAGTCTGAGGGACAGGGAGTCTACGAGCAGTACTTC
D: TRBD2; size: NA; J: TRBJ2-3; V: TRBV18; CDR3: CASSPPSGSNTQYF; DNA: TGTGCCAGCTCCCCGCCTAGCGGATCCAATACGCAGTATTTT
D: TRBD1; size: NA; J: TRBJ2-7; V: TRBV24-1; CDR3: CATSDPGTGGDEQYF; DNA: TGTGCCACCAGTGATCCCGGGACAGGGGGTGACGAGCAGTACTTC
D: TRBD2; size: NA; J: TRBJ2-1; V: TRBV10-3; CDR3: CAISEWTSGGRNEQFF; DNA: TGTGCCATCAGTGAGTGGACTAGCGGGGGTAGGAATGAGCAGTTCTTC
D: TRBD1; size: NA; J: TRBJ2-3; V: TRBV28; CDR3: CASSTPDRGRADTQYF; DNA: TGTGCCAGCAGCACCCCTGACAGGGGAAGGGCAGATACGCAGTATTTT
D: NA; size: NA; J: TRBJ2-7; V: TRBV4-3; CDR3: CASSQDLQGYEQYF; DNA: TGCGCCAGCAGCCAAGATCTCCAGGGCTACGAGCAGTACTTC
D: NA; size: NA; J: TRBJ1-5; V: TRBV27; CDR3: CASSFSGGTNQPQHF; DNA: TGTGCCAGCAGTTTCTCCGGGGGTACTAATCAGCCCCAGCATTTT
D: TRBD2; size: NA; J: TRBJ2-5; V: TRBV11-1; CDR3: CASSTGPSGGAETQYF; DNA: TGTGCCAGCAGCACAGGCCCTAGCGGAGGCGCCGAGACCCAGTACTTC
D: TRBD1; size: NA; J: TRBJ1-2; V: TRBV12-3/TRBV12-4; CDR3: CASSLGQGYGYTF; DNA: TGTGCCAGCAGTTTGGGACAGGGGTATGGCTACACCTTC
D: NA; size: NA; J: TRBJ1-2; V: TRBV7-2; CDR3: CASSLVSAGVGGYTF; DNA: TGTGCCAGCAGCTTAGTCTCTGCGGGGGTGGGTGGCTACACCTTC
D: NA; size: NA; J: TRBJ2-3; V: TRBV7-3; CDR3: CASSLGLLGDTQYF; DNA: TGTGCCAGCAGCCTAGGACTCTTGGGGGATACGCAGTATTTT
D: NA; size: NA; J: TRBJ1-5; V: TRBV19; CDR3: CASSIDLGASNQPQHF; DNA: TGTGCCAGTAGTATAGATCTAGGGGCGAGCAATCAGCCCCAGCATTTT
D: NA; size: NA; J: TRBJ1-3; V: TRBV29-1; CDR3: CSVDLGNGNTIYF; DNA: TGCAGCGTTGATCTCGGGAATGGAAACACCATATATTTT
D: NA; size: NA; J: TRBJ2-7; V: TRBV6-5; CDR3: CASSSGRFSYEQYF; DNA: TGTGCCAGCAGCTCCGGACGGTTTTCCTACGAGCAGTACTTC
D: TRBD1; size: NA; J: TRBJ1-1; V: TRBV4-3; CDR3: CASSQEPQGANTEAFF; DNA: TGCGCCAGCAGCCAAGAACCCCAGGGGGCCAACACTGAAGCTTTCTTT
D: NA; size: NA; J: TRBJ2-5; V: TRBV19; CDR3: CASSTTRGAQYF; DNA: TGTGCCAGTAGTACGACACGAGGGGCCCAGTACTTC
D: TRBD2; size: NA; J: TRBJ2-3; V: TRBV28; CDR3: CASTSGATDTQYF; DNA: TGTGCCAGCACGAGCGGGGCCACAGATACGCAGTATTTT
D: TRBD2; size: NA; J: TRBJ2-3; V: TRBV19; CDR3: CASSITSGGEYTQYF; DNA: TGTGCCAGTAGTATTACTAGCGGGGGGGAATATACGCAGTATTTT
D: NA; size: NA; J: TRBJ2-1; V: TRBV5-1; CDR3: CASSGRDRSYNEQFF; DNA: TGCGCCAGCAGCGGCCGGGACCGCTCCTACAATGAGCAGTTCTTC
D: NA; size: NA; J: TRBJ1-2; V: TRBV7-2; CDR3: CASSLALAGPRGYTF; DNA: TGTGCCAGCAGCTTAGCGCTGGCAGGGCCGAGAGGCTACACCTTC
D: NA; size: NA; J: TRBJ1-5; V: TRBV2; CDR3: CASSEYRAGQPQHF; DNA: TGTGCCAGCAGTGAATACAGGGCGGGTCAGCCCCAGCATTTT
D: TRBD1; size: NA; J: TRBJ1-1; V: TRBV13; CDR3: CASRYRGLNTEAFF; DNA: TGTGCCAGCAGATACAGGGGGCTGAACACTGAAGCTTTCTTT
D: TRBD2; size: NA; J: TRBJ2-3; V: TRBV6-4; CDR3: CASSLSGRGDTQYF; DNA: TGTGCCAGCAGTCTCAGCGGGAGGGGAGATACGCAGTATTTT
D: NA; size: NA; J: TRBJ2-7; V: TRBV30; CDR3: CAWSARVYEQYF; DNA: TGTGCCTGGAGTGCCAGGGTATACGAGCAGTACTTC